This T cell receptor (beta chain) was sequenced in a study of blood T cell repertoires in COVID-19. Looking at the study overall: In each case, the material was cDNA or gDNA derived from T cells, B-cell-depleted T cells, or PBMCs.

In the original workflow: Estimates of nucleated cell counts were drawn from the amplification of reference gene primers. Here immunoSEQ multiplex PCR was the method, and the copy in TCRdb shows in-frame clones only, minus some. That table gives V, J and clone size, and the DNA gave D and trimming. The data contain about 220,000 clones, approximately 92% of them singletons. Trimming cost V 8 bases and J 7 bases, with 9 bases left between them. The germline V gene encodes CDR1 MNHEY and CDR2 SMNVEV (reference sequence). The CDR3 is 12 residues long. V gene TRBV27 combines with J gene TRBJ1-6; a weak D match, TRBD1 (6 bases). Sample: PBMCs or T cells enriched from blood (not recorded which). The clonotype comes from a woman aged 18-30 years in a cohort exposed to, infected with or recovered from COVID-19 (not recorded which). This chain's CDR3 is CASWTANSPLHF. CDR3 DNA: TGTGCCAGCTGGACAGCCAATTCACCCCTCCACTTT.